This T cell receptor beta chain was sequenced for a study of blood T cell repertoires in COVID-19. Overall study: COVID-19 samples, acute and convalescent, were from the United States, Italy and Spain. In each case, the material was cDNA or gDNA derived from T cells, B-cell-depleted T cells, or PBMCs.

The germline CDR1 and CDR2 sequences are SGDLS and YYNGEE. V trimming: 3 bases; J trimming: 1 base; junction bases outside the gene matches: 3. The CDR3 sequence is 15 residues long. The protocol was immunoSEQ multiplex PCR, while the TCRdb copy is restricted to in-frame clones and leaves out a portion. Of about 69,000 clones listed, 90% are singletons. The receptor was isolated from a man in his forties or fifties with acute or convalescent COVID-19. The V gene is TRBV9, the J gene TRBJ1-1, with 10 positions matching TRBD1. The sequencing sample was made of peripheral blood. CDR3 nucleotides: TGTGCCAGCAGCGGGAGGACAGGGGGGAACACTGAAGCTTTCTTT. It translates to CASSGRTGGNTEAFF.